This TCR beta chain is drawn from a study of technical replicates of blood from a few donors. The CDR3 loop spans 16 amino acids. Trimming cost V 1 base and J 6 bases; bases outside gene matches: 9. From germline, CDR1 is LGHNA and CDR2 YSLEER. Method: immunoSEQ multiplex PCR; TCRdb's copy keeps in-frame clones and lacks some. This sample has approximately 70,000 clones, with approximately 92% found just once. The sample comprised T cells isolated from PBMCs. This sequence joins TRBV4-3 and TRBJ2-3; TRBD1 aligns across 8 bases. The receptor's source is a human donor in good health. CDR3 protein: CASSQVGMTGEDTQYF. The CDR3 bases are TGCGCCAGCAGCCAAGTTGGGATGACAGGGGAGGATACGCAGTATTTT.